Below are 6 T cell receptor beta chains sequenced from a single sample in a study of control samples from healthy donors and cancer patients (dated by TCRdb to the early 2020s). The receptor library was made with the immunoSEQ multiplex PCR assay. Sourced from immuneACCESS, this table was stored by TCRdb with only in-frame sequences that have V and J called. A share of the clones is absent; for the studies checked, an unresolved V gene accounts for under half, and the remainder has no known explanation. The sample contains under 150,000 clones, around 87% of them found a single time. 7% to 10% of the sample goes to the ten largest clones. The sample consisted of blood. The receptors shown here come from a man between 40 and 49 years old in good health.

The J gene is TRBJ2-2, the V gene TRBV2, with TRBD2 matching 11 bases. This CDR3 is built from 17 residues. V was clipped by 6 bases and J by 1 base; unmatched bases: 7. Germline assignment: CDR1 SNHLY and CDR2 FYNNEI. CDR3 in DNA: TGTGCCAGCAGCAATGGGGGACTAGCGGTGAACACCGGGGAGCTGTTTTTT. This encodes CASSNGGLAVNTGELFF.

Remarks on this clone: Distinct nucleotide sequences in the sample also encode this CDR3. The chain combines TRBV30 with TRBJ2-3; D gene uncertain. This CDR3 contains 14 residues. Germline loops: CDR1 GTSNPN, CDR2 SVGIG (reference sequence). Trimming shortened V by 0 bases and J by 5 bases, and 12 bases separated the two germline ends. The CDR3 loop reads CAWSVTRARDTQYF. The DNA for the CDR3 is TGTGCCTGGAGTGTTACTCGTGCCAGAGATACGCAGTATTTT.

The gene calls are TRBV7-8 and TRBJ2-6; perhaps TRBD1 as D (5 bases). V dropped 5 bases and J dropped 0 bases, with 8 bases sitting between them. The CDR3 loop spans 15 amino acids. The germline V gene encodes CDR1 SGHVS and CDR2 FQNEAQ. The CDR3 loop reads CASSTGSSGANVLTF. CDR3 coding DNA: TGTGCCAGCAGCACAGGAAGCTCTGGGGCCAACGTCCTGACTTTC. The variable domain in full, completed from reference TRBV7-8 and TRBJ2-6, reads GAGVSQSPRYKVAKRGQDVALRCDPISGHVSLFWYQQALGQGPEFLTYFQNEAQLDKSGLPSDRFFAERPEGSVSTLKIQRTQQEDSAVYLCASSTGSSGANVLTFGAGSRLTVL.

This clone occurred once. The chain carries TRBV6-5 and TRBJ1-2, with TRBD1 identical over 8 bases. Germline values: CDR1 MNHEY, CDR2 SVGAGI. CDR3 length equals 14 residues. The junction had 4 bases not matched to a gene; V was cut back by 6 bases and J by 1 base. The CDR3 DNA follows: TGTGCCAGCAGCGCACAGGGGGATAACTATGGCTACACCTTC. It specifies CASSAQGDNYGYTF.

The CDR3 here is CASSLESGLWGYTF. CDR3 nucleotide sequence: TGTGCCAGCAGCTTAGAGTCGGGGTTGTGGGGCTACACCTTC. The chain is built from TRBV7-8 and TRBJ1-2; D is unclear. Germline V gene lookup returns CDR1 SGHVS and CDR2 FQNEAQ. The CDR3 spans 14 residues. V dropped 1 base and J dropped 8 bases, with 14 bases sitting between them.

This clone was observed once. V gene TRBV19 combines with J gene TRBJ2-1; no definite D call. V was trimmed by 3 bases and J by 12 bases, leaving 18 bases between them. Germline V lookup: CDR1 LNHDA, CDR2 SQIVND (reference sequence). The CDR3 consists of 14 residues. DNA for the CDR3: TGTGCCAGTAGTATGAACCTGCCCCAGCCCGGGCAGTTCTTC. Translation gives CASSMNLPQPGQFF.